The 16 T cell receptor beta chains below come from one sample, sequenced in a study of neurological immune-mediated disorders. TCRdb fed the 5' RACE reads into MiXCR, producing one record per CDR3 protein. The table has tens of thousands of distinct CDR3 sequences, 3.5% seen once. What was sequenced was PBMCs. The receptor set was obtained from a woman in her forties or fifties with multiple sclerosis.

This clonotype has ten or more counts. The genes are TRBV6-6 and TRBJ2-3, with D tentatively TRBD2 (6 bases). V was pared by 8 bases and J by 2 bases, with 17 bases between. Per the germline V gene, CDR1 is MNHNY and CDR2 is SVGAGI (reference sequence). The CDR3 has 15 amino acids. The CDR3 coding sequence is TGTGCCAGCGGTGGAACGGGGGTTCACACAGATACGCAGTATTTT. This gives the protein CASGGTGVHTDTQYF.

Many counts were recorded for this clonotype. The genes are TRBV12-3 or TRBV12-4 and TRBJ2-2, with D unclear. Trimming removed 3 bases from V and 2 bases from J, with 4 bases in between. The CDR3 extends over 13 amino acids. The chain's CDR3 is CASSFRNTGELFF. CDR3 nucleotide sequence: TGTGCCAGCAGTTTCCGAAACACCGGGGAGCTGTTTTTT.

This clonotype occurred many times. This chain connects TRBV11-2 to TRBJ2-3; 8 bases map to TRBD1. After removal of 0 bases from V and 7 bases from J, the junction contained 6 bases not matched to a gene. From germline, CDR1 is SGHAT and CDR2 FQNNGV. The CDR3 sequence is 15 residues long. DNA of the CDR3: TGTGCCAGCAGCTTAGACAGGGGGCGCGTTTATACGCAGTATTTT. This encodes CASSLDRGRVYTQYF.

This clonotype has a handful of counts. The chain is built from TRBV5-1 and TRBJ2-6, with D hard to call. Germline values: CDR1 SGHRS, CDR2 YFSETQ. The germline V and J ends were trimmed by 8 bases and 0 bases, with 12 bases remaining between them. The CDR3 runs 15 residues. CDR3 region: CASMASSSGANVLTF. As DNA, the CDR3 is TGCGCCAGTATGGCTTCGAGCTCTGGGGCCAACGTCCTGACTTTC.

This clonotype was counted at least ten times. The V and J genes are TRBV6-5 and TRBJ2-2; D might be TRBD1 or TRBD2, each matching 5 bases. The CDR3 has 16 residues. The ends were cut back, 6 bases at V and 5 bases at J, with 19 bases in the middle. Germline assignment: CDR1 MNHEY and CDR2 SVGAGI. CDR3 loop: CASRLRDPGGTGELFF. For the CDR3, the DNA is TGTGCCAGCAGACTACGGGACCCCGGAGGTACCGGGGAGCTGTTTTTT.

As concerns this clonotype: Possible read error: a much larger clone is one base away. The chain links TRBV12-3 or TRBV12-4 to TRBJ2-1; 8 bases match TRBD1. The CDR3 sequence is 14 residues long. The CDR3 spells CASGGTGSYNVQFF. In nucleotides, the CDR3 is TGTGCCAGCGGCGGGACAGGCTCCTACAATGTGCAGTTCTTC.

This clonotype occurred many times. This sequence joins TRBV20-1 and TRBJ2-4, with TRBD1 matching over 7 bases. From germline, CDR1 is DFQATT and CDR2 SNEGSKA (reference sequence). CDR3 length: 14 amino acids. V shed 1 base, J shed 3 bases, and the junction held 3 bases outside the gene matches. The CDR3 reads CSARAGDSKNIQYF. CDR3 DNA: TGCAGTGCTAGAGCTGGGGACAGCAAAAACATTCAGTACTTC.

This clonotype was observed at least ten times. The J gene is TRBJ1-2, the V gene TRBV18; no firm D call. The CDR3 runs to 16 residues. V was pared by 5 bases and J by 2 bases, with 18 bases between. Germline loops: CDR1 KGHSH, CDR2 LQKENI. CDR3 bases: TGTGCCAGCTCAATCAGTGCAGATACAAGAAACTATGGCTACACCTTC. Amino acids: CASSISADTRNYGYTF.

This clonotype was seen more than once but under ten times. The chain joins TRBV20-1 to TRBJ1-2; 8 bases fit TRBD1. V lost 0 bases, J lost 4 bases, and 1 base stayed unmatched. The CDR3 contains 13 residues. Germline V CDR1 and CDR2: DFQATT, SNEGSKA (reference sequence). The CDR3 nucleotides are TGCAGTGCTAGAGAACAGGGGGGCTATGGCTACACCTTC. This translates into CSAREQGGYGYTF.

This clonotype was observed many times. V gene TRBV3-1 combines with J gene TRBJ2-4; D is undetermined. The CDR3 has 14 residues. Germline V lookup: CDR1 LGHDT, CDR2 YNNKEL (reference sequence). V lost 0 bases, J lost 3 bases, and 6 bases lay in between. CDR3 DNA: TGTGCCAGCAGCCAAGATTTCGGCAAAAACATTCAGTACTTC. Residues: CASSQDFGKNIQYF.

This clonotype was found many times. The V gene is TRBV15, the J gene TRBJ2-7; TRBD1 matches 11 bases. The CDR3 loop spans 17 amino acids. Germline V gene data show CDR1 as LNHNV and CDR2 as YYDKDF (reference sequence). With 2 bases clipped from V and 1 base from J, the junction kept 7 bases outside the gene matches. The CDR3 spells CATSRRTGQGASYEQYF. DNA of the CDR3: TGTGCCACCAGCAGACGCACAGGACAGGGGGCTTCCTACGAGCAGTACTTC.

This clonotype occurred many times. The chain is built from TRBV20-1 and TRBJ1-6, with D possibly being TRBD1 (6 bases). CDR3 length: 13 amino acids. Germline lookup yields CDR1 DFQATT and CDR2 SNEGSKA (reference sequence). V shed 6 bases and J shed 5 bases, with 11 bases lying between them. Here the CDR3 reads CSAWTAHNSPLHF. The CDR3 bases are TGCAGTGCCTGGACAGCTCATAATTCACCCCTCCACTTT.

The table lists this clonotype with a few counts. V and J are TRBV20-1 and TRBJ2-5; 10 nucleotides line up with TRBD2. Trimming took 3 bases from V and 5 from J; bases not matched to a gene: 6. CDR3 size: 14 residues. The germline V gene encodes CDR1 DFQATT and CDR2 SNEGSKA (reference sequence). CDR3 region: CSARLAGVQETQYF. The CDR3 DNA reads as TGCAGTGCTAGGCTAGCGGGGGTGCAGGAGACCCAGTACTTC.

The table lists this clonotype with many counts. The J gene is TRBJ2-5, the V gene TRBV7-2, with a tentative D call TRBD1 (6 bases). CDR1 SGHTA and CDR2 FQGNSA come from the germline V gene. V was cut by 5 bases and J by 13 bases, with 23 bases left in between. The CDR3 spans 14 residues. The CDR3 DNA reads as TGTGCCAGCAGCCCCGCCCCCGGACAGCGAGCATGGTACTTC. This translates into CASSPAPGQRAWYF.

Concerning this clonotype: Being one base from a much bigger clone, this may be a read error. The CDR3 here is CASSLGTGFQETKYF. The CDR3 DNA sequence: TGCGCCAGCAGCTTGGGGACAGGGTTCCAAGAGACCAAGTACTTC. This chain uses TRBV5-1 with TRBJ2-5; TRBD1 matches 8 bases. CDR1 and CDR2 (germline): SGHRS, YFSETQ. This CDR3 contains 15 residues.

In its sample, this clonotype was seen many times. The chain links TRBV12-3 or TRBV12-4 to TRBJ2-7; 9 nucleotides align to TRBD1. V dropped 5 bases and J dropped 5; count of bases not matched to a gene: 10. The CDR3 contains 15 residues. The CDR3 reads CASSSPGTGFDEQYF. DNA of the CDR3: TGTGCCAGCAGTAGCCCGGGGACAGGGTTCGACGAGCAGTACTTC.